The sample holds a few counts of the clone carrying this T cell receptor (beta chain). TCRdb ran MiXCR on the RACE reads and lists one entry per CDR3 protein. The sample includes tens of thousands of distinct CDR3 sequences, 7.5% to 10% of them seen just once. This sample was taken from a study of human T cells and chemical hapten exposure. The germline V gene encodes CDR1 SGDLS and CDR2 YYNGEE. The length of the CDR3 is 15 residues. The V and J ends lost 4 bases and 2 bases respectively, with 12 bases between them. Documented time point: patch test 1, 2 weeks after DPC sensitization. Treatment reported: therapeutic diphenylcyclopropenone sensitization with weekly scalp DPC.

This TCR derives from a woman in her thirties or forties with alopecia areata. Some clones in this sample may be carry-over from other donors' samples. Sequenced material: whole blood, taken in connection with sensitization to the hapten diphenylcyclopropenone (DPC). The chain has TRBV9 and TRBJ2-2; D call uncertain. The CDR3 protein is CASSYDGKNTGELFF. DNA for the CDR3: TGTGCCAGCAGCTACGACGGAAAAAACACCGGGGAGCTGTTTTTT. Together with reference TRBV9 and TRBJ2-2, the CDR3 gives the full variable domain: DSGVTQTPKHLITATGQRVTLRCSPRSGDLSVYWYQQSLDQGLQFLIQYYNGEERAKGNILERFSAQQFPDLHSELNLSSLELGDSALYFCASSYDGKNTGELFFGEGSRLTVL.